This T cell receptor beta chain appears in the sequencing data of a study of blood T cell repertoires in COVID-19. On the study more broadly: From T cells, B-cell-depleted T cells, or PBMCs came the material, which was cDNA or gDNA.

V shed 6 bases, J shed 5 bases, and the junction held 6 bases outside the gene matches. Germline-derived CDR1 and CDR2 are LNHDA and SQIVND (reference sequence). This CDR3 is built from 14 residues. As processed by the authors: Nucleated cell counts were estimated from reference gene primer amplification. Repertoires were generated with immunoSEQ multiplex PCR, while TCRdb's copy carries only in-frame clones and drops some. The V and J calls and clone size are taken from that table; D and trimming were inferred from the DNA. This table has some 460,000 clones, 75% to 90% appearing once. The sequence came from a woman in her late teens or twenties who had recovered from COVID-19. This sequence joins TRBV19 and TRBJ2-3; 9 bases match TRBD2. Material: PBMCs or T cells enriched from blood (not recorded which). DNA for the CDR3: TGTGCCAGTAGCAGACTAGCGGTTCAAGATACGCAGTATTTT. It yields the protein CASSRLAVQDTQYF.